The count of the clone carrying this T cell receptor (beta chain) is one. What it binds is unknown. This entry belongs to a study of T cell responses to AZD1222 COVID-19 vaccine. V lost 2 bases and J lost 5, with 12 bases in between. Per germline, CDR1 MNHNS and CDR2 SASEGT. The CDR3 is 14 amino acids. Findings and caveats of the study: Repertoires in all cases were sampled only once the peak T cell response had passed.

TCRdb keeps only in-frame clones here, not all; method: immunoSEQ multiplex PCR. Of 90,000 to 120,000 clones listed, around 91% are singletons. The sample consisted of peripheral blood, taken on day 0 of AZD1222 vaccination. The genes are TRBV6-1 and TRBJ2-5; D is perhaps TRBD2 (6 bases). This receptor was taken from an adult in good health. CDR3 sequence: CASSEHGSVETQYF. CDR3 DNA sequence: TGTGCCAGCAGTGAACACGGGAGCGTGGAGACCCAGTACTTC.